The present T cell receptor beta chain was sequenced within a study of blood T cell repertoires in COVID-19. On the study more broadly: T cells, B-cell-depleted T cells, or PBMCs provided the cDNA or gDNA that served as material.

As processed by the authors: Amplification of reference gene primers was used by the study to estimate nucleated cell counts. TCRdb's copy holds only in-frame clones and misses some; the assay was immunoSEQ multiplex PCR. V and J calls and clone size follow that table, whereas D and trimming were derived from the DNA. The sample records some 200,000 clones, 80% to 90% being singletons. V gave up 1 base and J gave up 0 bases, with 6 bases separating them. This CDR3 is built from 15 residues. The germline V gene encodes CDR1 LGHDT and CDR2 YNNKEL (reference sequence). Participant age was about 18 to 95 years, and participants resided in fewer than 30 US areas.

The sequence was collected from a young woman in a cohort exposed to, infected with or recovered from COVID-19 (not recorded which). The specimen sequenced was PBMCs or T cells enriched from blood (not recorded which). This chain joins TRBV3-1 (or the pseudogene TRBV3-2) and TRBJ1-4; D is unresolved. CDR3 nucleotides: TGTGCCAGCAGCCAAGGGCCCCCAACTAATGAAAAACTGTTTTTT. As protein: CASSQGPPTNEKLFF.